This TCR beta chain is drawn from a study of T cell repertoires in cytomegalovirus infection. Study-level background: CMV epitopes used comprised recently identified HLA-C-restricted ones and well-studied HLA-B-restricted ones. Indicated by public TCR beta signatures were CMV infection and matching HLA type.

The V gene lost 4 bases and the J gene lost 8 bases, with 18 bases spanning the gap. The CDR3 runs to 15 residues. The germline gives CDR1 SEHNR, CDR2 FQNEAQ (reference sequence). In this sample, this clonotype turned up many times. No antigen is known for it. TCRdb reprocessed the reads with MiXCR, giving one entry per CDR3 protein. The sample lists 700,000 to 900,000 distinct CDR3 sequences, 29% occurring once. This sequence joins TRBV7-9 and TRBJ1-5; a possible D gene is TRBD1 (5 bases). The clonotype comes from a human donor in good health (CMV status not recorded). Some clones in this sample may be carry-over from other donors' samples. Source: cultured CD8+ T cells from PBMCs, taken from culture after CMV antigen stimulation. The DNA for the CDR3 is TGTGCCAGCAGCTCATCCCGGGGCACATTGGAGCCCCAGCATTTT. Translation: CASSSSRGTLEPQHF.